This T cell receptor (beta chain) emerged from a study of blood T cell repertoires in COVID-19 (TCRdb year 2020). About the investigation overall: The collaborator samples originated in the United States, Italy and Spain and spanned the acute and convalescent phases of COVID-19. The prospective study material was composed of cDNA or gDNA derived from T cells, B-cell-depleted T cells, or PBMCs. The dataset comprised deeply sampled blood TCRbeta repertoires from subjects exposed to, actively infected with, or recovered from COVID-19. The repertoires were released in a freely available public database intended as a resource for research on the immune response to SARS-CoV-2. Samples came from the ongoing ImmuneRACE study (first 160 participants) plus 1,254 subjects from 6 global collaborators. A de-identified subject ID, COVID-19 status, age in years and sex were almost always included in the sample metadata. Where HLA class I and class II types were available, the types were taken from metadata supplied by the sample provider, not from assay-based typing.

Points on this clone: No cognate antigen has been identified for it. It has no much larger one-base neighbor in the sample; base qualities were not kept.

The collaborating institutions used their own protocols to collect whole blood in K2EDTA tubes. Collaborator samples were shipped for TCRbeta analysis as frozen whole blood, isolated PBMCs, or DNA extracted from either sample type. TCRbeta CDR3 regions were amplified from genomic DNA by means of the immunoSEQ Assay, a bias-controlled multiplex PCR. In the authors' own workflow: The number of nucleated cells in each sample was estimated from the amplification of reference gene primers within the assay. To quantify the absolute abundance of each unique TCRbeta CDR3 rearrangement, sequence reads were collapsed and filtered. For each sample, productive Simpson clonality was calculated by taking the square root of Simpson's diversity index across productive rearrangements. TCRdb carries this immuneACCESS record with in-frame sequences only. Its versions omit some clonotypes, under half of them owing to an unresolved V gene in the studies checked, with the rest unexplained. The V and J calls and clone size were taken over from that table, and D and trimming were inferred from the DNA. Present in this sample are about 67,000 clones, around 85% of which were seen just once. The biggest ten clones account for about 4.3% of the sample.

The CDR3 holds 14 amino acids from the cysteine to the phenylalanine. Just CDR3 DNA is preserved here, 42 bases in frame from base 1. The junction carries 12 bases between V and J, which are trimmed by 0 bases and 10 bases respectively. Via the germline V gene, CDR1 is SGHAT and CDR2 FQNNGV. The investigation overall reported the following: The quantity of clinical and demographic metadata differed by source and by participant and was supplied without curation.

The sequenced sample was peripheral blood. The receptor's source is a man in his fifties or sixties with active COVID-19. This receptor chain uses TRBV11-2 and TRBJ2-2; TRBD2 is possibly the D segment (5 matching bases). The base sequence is TGTGCCAGCAGCTTAGAAGGGAGAGTACCGGAGCTGTTTTTT. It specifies CASSLEGRVPELFF. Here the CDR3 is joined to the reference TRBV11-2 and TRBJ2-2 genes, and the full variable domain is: EAGVAQSPRYKIIEKRQSVAFWCNPISGHATLYWYQQILGQGPKLLIQFQNNGVVDDSQLPKDRFSAERLKGVDSTLKIQPAKLEDSAVYLCASSLEGRVPELFFGEGSRLTVL.